This T cell receptor beta chain came from a study of Tregs in tolerant kidney transplant recipients. Unstimulated regulatory T cells (CD4+CD25+CD127-), CD4+CD25- non-regulatory cells, CD4 and CD8 cells were FACS-sorted from thawed PBMCs. Thawed PBMCs were rested overnight at 37°C with around 200 IU/ml IL-2 before regulatory T cell sorting. General study findings and limits: The most relevant donor-specific Treg TCRbeta repertoire apparently came from expansion with activated donor B cells. The small number of patients limits these findings pending further validation.

Only in-frame clones appear in the TCRdb table, and some are missing; sequencing was by immunoSEQ multiplex PCR. Counted here are under 20,000 clones, around 82% occurring once; the ten biggest clones make up approximately 2.7%. Germline V gene sequence: CDR1 LNHNV, CDR2 YYDKDF (reference sequence). This CDR3 spans 14 amino acids. V lost 2 bases and J 7 bases, leaving 14 bases between the germline ends. This clone showed up just a few times. Its antigen is unknown. The sequenced material came from Tregs from blood. This receptor was obtained from a human donor in good health. The rearrangement joins TRBV15 to TRBJ2-5; D assignment may be TRBD1 or TRBD2 (5 bases each). The CDR3, as DNA: TGTGCCACCAGCAGATATGGGGGAGAGGGGACCCAGTACTTC. Its translation is CATSRYGGEGTQYF.